The clone carrying this T cell receptor (beta chain) was seen just once. Indicated time point: pretreatment peripheral blood. These data originate in a study of PD-L1 blockade in urothelial cancer. This CDR3 comprises 18 residues. The ends lost 5 bases at V and 1 base at J; junction bases unmatched: 15. Germline-derived CDR1 and CDR2 are MGHRA and YSYEKL. The method was immunoSEQ multiplex PCR; TCRdb's version includes in-frame clones alone and lacks a portion of them. The sample contains tens of thousands of clones, 85% of which appear only once. J is TRBJ2-3 and V is TRBV4-1, with 7 bases aligning to TRBD2. The source was PBMCs, collected around atezolizumab (anti-PD-L1) treatment. The clonotype was recovered from a man between 60 and 70 years old with urothelial cancer. This chain's CDR3 is CASSYGGSPGGGTDTQYF. CDR3 DNA sequence: TGCGCCAGCAGCTACGGTGGCAGTCCGGGGGGAGGCACAGATACGCAGTATTTT.